One sample yielded the 22 T cell receptor beta chains listed below, sequenced in a study of tumor-infiltrating lymphocytes in glioblastoma multiforme. TCR beta libraries were built from RNA through three nested multiplex PCR rounds using modified ARM-PCR. TCRdb re-called the multiplex PCR reads with MiXCR, one entry per CDR3 protein. Of some 15,000 distinct CDR3 sequences in the sample, around 70% were seen once. The sequencing input was brain tumor tissue. The receptors originated from a male donor with glioblastoma.

In the case of this clonotype: Possible read error: a much larger clone is one base away. This chain links TRBV29-1 with TRBJ2-7, with TRBD1 as a possible D gene (5 bases). This CDR3 spans 15 amino acids. Germline lookup yields CDR1 SQVTM and CDR2 ANQGSEA. Trimming left V 4 bases short and J 2 bases short, with 18 bases between. CDR3 region: CSVGGLPGKTYEQYF. The CDR3 DNA reads as TGCAGCGTTGGAGGTTTGCCAGGGAAGACCTACGAGCAGTACTTC.

The chain uses TRBV10-3 and TRBJ2-5, with a tentative D call TRBD2 (6 bases). There are 15 residues in the CDR3. Germline loops: CDR1 ENHRY, CDR2 SYGVKD. Between the trimmed V and J ends, which lost 2 bases and 4 bases, there was a span of 14 bases. The CDR3 protein is CAISETRDLRETQYF. CDR3 sequence (DNA): TGTGCCATCAGTGAGACCCGGGACTTGCGAGAGACCCAGTACTTC.

Comment on this clonotype: The germline gene is not matched at one end of the junction; a read error may be the cause. This chain connects TRBV18 to TRBJ2-2; the D gene is possibly TRBD2 (5 bases). Germline V gene data show CDR1 as KGHSH and CDR2 as LQKENI. The CDR3 is 14 residues long. CDR3 in DNA: TGTGCCAGCTCACCTACACACAACACCGGGGAACTGTTTTTT. It codes for CASSPTHNTGELFF. Complete variable domain (other parts from reference TRBV18 and TRBJ2-2): NAGVMQNPRHLVRRRGQEARLRCSPMKGHSHVYWYRQLPEEGLKFMVYLQKENIIDESGMPKERFSAEFPKEGPSILRIQQVVRGDSAAYFCASSPTHNTGELFFGEGSRLTVL.

Turning to this clonotype: This CDR3 is missing its conserved last phenylalanine or tryptophan, likely due to a read error. The rearrangement joins TRBV11-3 to TRBJ2-3; D is undetermined. The V end lost 3 bases, the J end lost 2 bases, and 9 bases lay between the germline ends. There are 14 residues in the CDR3. From germline, CDR1 is SGHNT and CDR2 YENEEA. CDR3 sequence: CASSLEIHTDTQYV. CDR3 DNA sequence: TGTGCCAGCAGCTTGGAGATTCACACAGATACGCAGTATGTT.

This clonotype was picked up many times. The CDR3 reads CASSQELAGETQYF. As DNA, the CDR3 is TGTGCCAGCAGCCAAGAACTAGCCGGGGAGACCCAGTACTTC. V and J are TRBV4-2 and TRBJ2-5, with D tentatively TRBD2 (6 bases). Germline lookup yields CDR1 LGHNA and CDR2 YNFKEQ. This CDR3 region has 14 residues. V lost 0 bases and J lost 5, with 10 bases in between.

This sequence joins TRBV20-1 and TRBJ2-2; a weak D match, TRBD2 (6 bases). Germline V gene data show CDR1 as DFQATT and CDR2 as SNEGSKA (reference sequence). There are 14 residues in the CDR3. Trimming removed 6 bases at V and 4 bases at J, with 15 bases between. For the CDR3, the DNA is TGCAGTGCCAGCAGGGACTCGATCACCGGGGAGCTGTTTTTT. It is translated as CSASRDSITGELFF.

This clonotype is labeled as medium-sized. For the CDR3, the DNA is TGTGCCAGCACCCTGACGGGTAGGGGTGGGGGGCCTCAGCCCCAGCATTTT. It codes for CASTLTGRGGGPQPQHF. The chain combines TRBV6-1 with TRBJ1-5, with D tentatively TRBD1 (6 bases). The CDR3 is 17 amino acids. In germline, CDR1 is MNHNS, CDR2 SASEGT. V was shortened by 7 bases and J by 6 bases, with 25 bases between the two germline ends.

Points on this clonotype: The CDR3 does not close with the conserved phenylalanine or tryptophan, likely indicating a read error. This chain's CDR3 is CASSMGGGTQPQHY. DNA of the CDR3: TGTGCCAGCAGTATGGGGGGAGGGACGCAGCCTCAGCATTAT. The chain combines TRBV11-2 with TRBJ1-5; D may be TRBD1 (5 bases). Germline CDR1 reads SGHAT; CDR2 reads FQNNGV. The CDR3 covers 14 residues.

The V gene is TRBV19, the J gene TRBJ2-1, with 11 bases that match TRBD2. There are 15 residues in the CDR3. V lost 4 bases, J lost 5 bases, and 4 bases stayed unmatched. From germline, CDR1 is LNHDA and CDR2 SQIVND (reference sequence). In DNA form, the CDR3 reads TGTGCCAGTAGTACAACTAGCGGGGGAAACAATGAGCAGTTCTTC. This sequence encodes CASSTTSGGNNEQFF. Together with reference TRBV19 and TRBJ2-1, the CDR3 gives the full variable domain: DGGITQSPKYLFRKEGQNVTLSCEQNLNHDAMYWYRQDPGQGLRLIYYSQIVNDFQKGDIAEGYSVSREKKESFPLTVTSAQKNPTAFYLCASSTTSGGNNEQFFGPGTRLTVL.

Comment on this clonotype: One end of the junction is discordant with germline, which a read error may explain. V usage is TRBV6-6 and J usage is TRBJ2-2; 9 bases map to TRBD1. The CDR3 has 14 residues. The V gene's germline CDR1 is MNHNY and CDR2 SVGAGI (reference sequence). CDR3 DNA sequence: TGTGCCGGCAGGACAGGGGAGGTTCCCGGGGAGCTGTTTTTT. Translation gives CAGRTGEVPGELFF.

The rearrangement links TRBV28 to TRBJ2-7; D gene uncertain. Germline V gene sequence: CDR1 MDHEN, CDR2 SYDVKM. The V gene lost 2 bases and the J gene lost 3 bases, with 8 bases spanning the gap. The CDR3 runs 13 residues. The CDR3 loop reads CASSLHPSYEQYF. DNA of the CDR3: TGTGCCAGCAGTTTACACCCCAGCTACGAGCAGTACTTC.

V gene TRBV20-1 combines with J gene TRBJ2-5, with D tentatively TRBD2 (5 bases). The CDR3 totals 15 residues. Trimming left V 3 bases short and J 1 base short, with 15 bases between. Germline assignment: CDR1 DFQATT and CDR2 SNEGSKA (reference sequence). The DNA of the CDR3 is TGCAGTGCTAGCATCACAAGGGAGTCCCAAGAGACCCAGTACTTC. It codes for CSASITRESQETQYF.

Remarks on this clonotype: The junction and the germline gene differ at one end; a read error may be behind it. V gene TRBV10-2 combines with J gene TRBJ1-3, with D perhaps matching TRBD1 (6 bases). Looked up from germline, CDR1 is WSHSY and CDR2 is SAAADI. CDR3 size: 16 residues. The CDR3: CASSEIRGASGDTIYF. The CDR3 nucleotides are TGCGCCAGCAGTGAAATCCGGGGGGCCTCTGGAGACACCATATATTTT.

The chain links TRBV11-2 to TRBJ2-7; 7 positions agree with TRBD1. Germline V gene lookup returns CDR1 SGHAT and CDR2 FQNNGV. J was trimmed by 2 bases and V by 4 bases; bases with no gene match: 11. The CDR3 is made up of 16 amino acids. For the CDR3, the DNA is TGTGCCAGCAGCTGGGACAAGGGGGCCCCGACCTACGAGCAGTACTTC. Translating it yields CASSWDKGAPTYEQYF.

The chain joins TRBV12-3 or TRBV12-4 to TRBJ1-6, with no clear D. The germline V and J ends were trimmed by 0 bases and 8 bases, with 11 bases remaining between them. The CDR3 is 15 residues long. The DNA of the CDR3 is TGTGCCAGCAGTTTAGCGCGCGGCCGGGATTCACCCCTCCACTTT. Protein product: CASSLARGRDSPLHF.

As for this clonotype: One junction end disagrees with the germline gene, perhaps due to a read error. This rearrangement joins TRBV6-6 to TRBJ2-2; D perhaps matches TRBD2 (6 bases). The CDR3 spans 14 residues. Looked up from germline, CDR1 is MNHNY and CDR2 is SVGAGI (reference sequence). CDR3 region: CASRGDSNTRELFF. CDR3 coding DNA: TGTGCCAGCAGGGGGGACTCAAACACCCGGGAGCTGTTTTTT.

Details on this clonotype: Its ends do not fully match the called genes, so a read error is possible. V and J are TRBV10-3 and TRBJ1-6, with D maybe TRBD1 (5 bases). This CDR3 spans 15 amino acids. Germline CDR1 is ENHRY and CDR2 is SYGVKD. In DNA form, the CDR3 reads TGTGCCATCAGCTCGTCCGGGGGTCGGGGCTCACCCCCCCACTTT. Translated: CAISSSGGRGSPPHF.

The chain uses TRBV12-3 or TRBV12-4 and TRBJ2-7, with D unresolved. The CDR3 spans 13 residues. V shed 6 bases and J shed 5 bases, with 14 bases lying between them. CDR3 sequence (DNA): TGTGCCAGCAGCCTCAATTTAGACCACGAGCAGTACTTC. It is translated as CASSLNLDHEQYF.

V gene TRBV6-5 combines with J gene TRBJ2-7; D gene unclear. Germline V gene lookup returns CDR1 MNHEY and CDR2 SVGAGI. The CDR3 extends over 13 amino acids. V was pared by 2 bases and J by 5 bases, with 10 bases between. CDR3 coding DNA: TGTGCCAGCAGTTACGTCGGGTTCCACGAGCAGTACTTC. Protein sequence: CASSYVGFHEQYF.

A remark on this clonotype: Germline is not matched at one junction end, which may reflect a read error. The chain is built from TRBV28 and TRBJ2-7; either TRBD1 or TRBD2 may supply D (6 bases each). The CDR3 has 13 residues. Germline assignment: CDR1 MDHEN and CDR2 SYDVKM. CDR3 in DNA: TGTACCAGCGGCGAGGGGGGACCCTACGAGCAGTACTTC. Translated: CTSGEGGPYEQYF.

The chain joins TRBV12-3 or TRBV12-4 to TRBJ1-5; the D is unclear. The CDR3 loop spans 12 amino acids. The germline V and J ends were trimmed by 1 base and 5 bases, with 3 bases remaining between them. In DNA, the CDR3 is TGTGCCAGCAGTTTAGGTTATCAGCCCCAGCATTTT. As protein: CASSLGYQPQHF.

V gene TRBV11-2 combines with J gene TRBJ2-7, with 10 bases lining up with TRBD2. V shed 3 bases and J 7 bases; nucleotides not matched to a gene: 9. The CDR3 consists of 15 residues. Germline V gene lookup returns CDR1 SGHAT and CDR2 FQNNGV. The CDR3 DNA reads TGTGCCAGCAGCTTTACTAGCGGGGCCGTCGGGGAGCAGTACTTC. It specifies CASSFTSGAVGEQYF.